This T cell receptor beta chain was found in a study of T cell responses to AZD1222 COVID-19 vaccine. Overall study results and limits: Following two doses of AZD1222, Spike-specific TCR breadth and depth rose. White British donors predominated, females outnumbered males, and clonal diversity was possibly underestimated. Reports say nearly half of spike-specific TCRs go after unmutated variant regions.

Germline assignment: CDR1 SGHTA and CDR2 FQGNSA. Trimming cost V 2 bases and J 4 bases, with 23 bases left between them. The CDR3 has 19 amino acids. Sequencing used immunoSEQ multiplex PCR; TCRdb keeps in-frame clones, though not all of them. Altogether some 130,000 clones are present, about 87% being singletons, with the ten largest covering over 1.5%. With respect to this clone: The target antigen is unknown.

This receptor was identified in an adult in good health. Sequenced material: peripheral blood, taken on day 0 of AZD1222 vaccination. The genes are TRBV7-2 and TRBJ2-2; weak D call: TRBD1 (9 bases). The CDR3 DNA reads TGTGCCAGCAGCTTATTAGCTGCGGGGGGACAGGGTTCCACCGGGGAGCTGTTTTTT. Translation gives CASSLLAAGGQGSTGELFF.